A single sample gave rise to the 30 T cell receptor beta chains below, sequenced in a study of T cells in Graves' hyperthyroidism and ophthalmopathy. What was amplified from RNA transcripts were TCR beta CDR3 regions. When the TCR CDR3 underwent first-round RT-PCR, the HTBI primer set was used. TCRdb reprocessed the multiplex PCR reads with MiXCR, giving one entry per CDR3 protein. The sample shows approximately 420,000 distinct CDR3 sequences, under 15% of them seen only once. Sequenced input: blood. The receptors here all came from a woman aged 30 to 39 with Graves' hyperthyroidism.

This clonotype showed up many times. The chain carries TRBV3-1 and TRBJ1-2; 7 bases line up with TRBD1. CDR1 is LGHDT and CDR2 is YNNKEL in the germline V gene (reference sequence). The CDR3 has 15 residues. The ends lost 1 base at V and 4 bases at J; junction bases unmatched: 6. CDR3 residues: CASSQAQTGRYGYTF. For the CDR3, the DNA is TGTGCCAGCAGCCAAGCCCAGACAGGGCGCTATGGCTACACCTTC.

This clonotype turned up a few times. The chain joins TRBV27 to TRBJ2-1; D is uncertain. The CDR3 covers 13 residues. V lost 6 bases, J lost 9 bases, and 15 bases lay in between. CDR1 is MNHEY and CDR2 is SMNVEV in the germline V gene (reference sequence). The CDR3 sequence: CASRTPGLGEQFF. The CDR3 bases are TGTGCCAGCAGGACACCCGGATTAGGTGAGCAGTTCTTC.

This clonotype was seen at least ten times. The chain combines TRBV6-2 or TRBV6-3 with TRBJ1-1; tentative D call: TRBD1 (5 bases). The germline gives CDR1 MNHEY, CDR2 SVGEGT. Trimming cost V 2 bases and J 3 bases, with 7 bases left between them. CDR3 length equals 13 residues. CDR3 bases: TGTGCCAGCAGTTACGAGGGGTACACTGAAGCTTTCTTT. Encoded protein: CASSYEGYTEAFF.

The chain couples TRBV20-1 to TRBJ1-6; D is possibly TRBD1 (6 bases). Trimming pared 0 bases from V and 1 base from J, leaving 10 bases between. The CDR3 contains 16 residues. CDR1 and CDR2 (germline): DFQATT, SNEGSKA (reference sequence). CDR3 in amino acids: CSARDFGQSYNSPLHF. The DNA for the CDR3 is TGCAGTGCTAGAGATTTCGGACAGTCCTATAATTCACCCCTCCACTTT.

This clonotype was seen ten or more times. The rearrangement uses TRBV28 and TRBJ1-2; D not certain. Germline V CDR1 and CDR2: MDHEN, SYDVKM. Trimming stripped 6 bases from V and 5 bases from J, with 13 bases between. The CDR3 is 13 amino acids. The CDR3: CASSTGWDYGYTF. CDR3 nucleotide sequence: TGTGCCAGCAGCACCGGCTGGGATTATGGCTACACCTTC.

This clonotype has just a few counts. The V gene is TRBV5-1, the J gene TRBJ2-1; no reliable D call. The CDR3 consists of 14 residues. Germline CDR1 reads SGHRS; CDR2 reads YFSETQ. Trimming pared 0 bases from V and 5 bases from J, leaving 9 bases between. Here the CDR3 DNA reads TGCGCCAGCAGCTTGGAAGGGATCAACAATGAGCAGTTCTTC. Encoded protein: CASSLEGINNEQFF.

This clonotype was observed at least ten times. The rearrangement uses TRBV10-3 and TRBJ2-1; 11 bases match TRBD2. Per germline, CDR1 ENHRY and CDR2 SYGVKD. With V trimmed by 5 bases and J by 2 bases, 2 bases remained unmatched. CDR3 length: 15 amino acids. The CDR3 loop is CAISLTSGTYNEQFF. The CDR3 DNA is TGTGCCATCAGTCTGACTAGCGGGACCTACAATGAGCAGTTCTTC.

The CDR3 nucleotides read TGCAGCGTTGAGTTCGAGGAGATAGCGGGAGGGCGATACGAGCAGTACTTC. Its translation is CSVEFEEIAGGRYEQYF. The chain combines TRBV29-1 with TRBJ2-7; 11 bases line up with TRBD2. This CDR3 comprises 17 residues. Germline lookup yields CDR1 SQVTM and CDR2 ANQGSEA. The J segment lost 4 bases and the V segment lost 3 bases, leaving 14 bases of the junction unmatched.

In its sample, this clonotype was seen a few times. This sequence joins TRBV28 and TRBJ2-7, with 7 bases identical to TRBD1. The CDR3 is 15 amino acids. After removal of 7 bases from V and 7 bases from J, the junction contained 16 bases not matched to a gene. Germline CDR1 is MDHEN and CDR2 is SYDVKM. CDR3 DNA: TGTGCCAGCACCCCAGCAGTGTCAGGGGGTTATGAGCAGTACTTC. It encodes CASTPAVSGGYEQYF.

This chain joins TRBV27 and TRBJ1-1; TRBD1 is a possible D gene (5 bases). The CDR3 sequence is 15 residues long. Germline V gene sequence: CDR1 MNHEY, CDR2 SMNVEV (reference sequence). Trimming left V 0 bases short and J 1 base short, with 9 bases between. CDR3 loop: CASSLSGLANTEAFF. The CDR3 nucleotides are TGTGCCAGCAGTTTATCGGGGCTAGCGAACACTGAAGCTTTCTTT.

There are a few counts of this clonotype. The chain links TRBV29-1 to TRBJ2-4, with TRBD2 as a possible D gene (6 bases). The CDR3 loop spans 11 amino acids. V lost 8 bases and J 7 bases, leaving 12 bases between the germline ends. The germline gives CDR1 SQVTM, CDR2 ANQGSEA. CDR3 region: CSSAAGNIQYF. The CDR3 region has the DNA TGCAGCTCGGCTGCGGGGAACATTCAGTACTTC.

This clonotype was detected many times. The CDR3, as DNA: TGTGCCAGCAGTTACTCGGCGGACAGCTCCTACGAGCAGTACTTC. Its translation: CASSYSADSSYEQYF. The chain links TRBV6-6 to TRBJ2-7; D might be TRBD1 (6 bases). V dropped 0 bases and J dropped 0 bases, with 9 bases sitting between them. Germline loops: CDR1 MNHNY, CDR2 SVGAGI (reference sequence). The CDR3 runs 15 residues.

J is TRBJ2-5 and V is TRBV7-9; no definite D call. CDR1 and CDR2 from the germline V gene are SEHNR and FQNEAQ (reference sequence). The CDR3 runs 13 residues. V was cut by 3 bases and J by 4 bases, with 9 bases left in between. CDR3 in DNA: TGTGCCAGCAGCTTTTTTGGCGGAGAGACCCAGTACTTC. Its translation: CASSFFGGETQYF.

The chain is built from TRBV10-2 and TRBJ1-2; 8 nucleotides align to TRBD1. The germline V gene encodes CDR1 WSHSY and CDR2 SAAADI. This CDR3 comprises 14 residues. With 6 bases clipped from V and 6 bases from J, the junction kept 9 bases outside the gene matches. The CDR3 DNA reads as TGCGCCAGCAGGACAGGGGAGGCCTTGGATGGCTACACCTTC. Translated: CASRTGEALDGYTF.

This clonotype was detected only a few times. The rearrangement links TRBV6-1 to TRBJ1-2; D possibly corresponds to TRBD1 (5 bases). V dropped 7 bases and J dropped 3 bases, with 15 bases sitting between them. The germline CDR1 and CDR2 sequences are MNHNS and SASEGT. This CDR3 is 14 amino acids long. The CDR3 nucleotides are TGTGCCAGCACCCCGGTGAGGGGTCACTATGGCTACACCTTC. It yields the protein CASTPVRGHYGYTF.

The CDR3 nucleotides read TGTGCCAGCAGTGCTGGGACAGGGGTAAATTCACCCCTCCACTTT. Translation gives CASSAGTGVNSPLHF. The chain couples TRBV2 to TRBJ1-6, with TRBD1 matching over 10 bases. Losses at the gene ends were 4 bases for V and 7 bases for J; bases not matched to a gene: 4. The CDR3 sequence is 15 residues long. CDR1 SNHLY and CDR2 FYNNEI come from the germline V gene. The entire variable domain, with the rest obtained from reference TRBV2 and TRBJ1-6, is as follows: EPEVTQTPSHQVTQMGQEVILRCVPISNHLYFYWYRQILGQKVEFLVSFYNNEISEKSEIFDDQFSVERPDGSNFTLKIRSTKLEDSAMYFCASSAGTGVNSPLHFGNGTRLTVT.

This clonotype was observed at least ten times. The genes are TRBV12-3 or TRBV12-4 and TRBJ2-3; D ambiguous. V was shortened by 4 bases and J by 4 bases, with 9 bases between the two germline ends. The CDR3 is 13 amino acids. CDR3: CASSWTAADTQYF. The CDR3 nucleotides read TGTGCCAGCAGTTGGACCGCGGCAGATACGCAGTATTTT.

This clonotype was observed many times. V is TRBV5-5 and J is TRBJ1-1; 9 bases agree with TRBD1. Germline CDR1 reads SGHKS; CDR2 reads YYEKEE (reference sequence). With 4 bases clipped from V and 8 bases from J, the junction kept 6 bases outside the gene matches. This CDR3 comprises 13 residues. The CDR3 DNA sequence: TGTGCCAGCAGCGGTACAGGGGGCGTGGAAGCTTTCTTT. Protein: CASSGTGGVEAFF.

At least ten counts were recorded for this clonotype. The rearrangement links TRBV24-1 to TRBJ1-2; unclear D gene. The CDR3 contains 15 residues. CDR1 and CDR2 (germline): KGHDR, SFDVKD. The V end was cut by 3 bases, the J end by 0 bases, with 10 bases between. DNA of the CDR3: TGTGCCACCAGTGATGCGGCAGACCCTAACTATGGCTACACCTTC. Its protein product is CATSDAADPNYGYTF.

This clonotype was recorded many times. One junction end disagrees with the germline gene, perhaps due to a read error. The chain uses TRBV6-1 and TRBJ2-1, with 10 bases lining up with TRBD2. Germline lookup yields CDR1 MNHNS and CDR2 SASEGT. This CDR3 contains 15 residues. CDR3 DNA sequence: TGTGCCAGCAGTAAAGCTAGCGGGAGCCCCAATGAGCAGTTCTTC. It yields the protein CASSKASGSPNEQFF.

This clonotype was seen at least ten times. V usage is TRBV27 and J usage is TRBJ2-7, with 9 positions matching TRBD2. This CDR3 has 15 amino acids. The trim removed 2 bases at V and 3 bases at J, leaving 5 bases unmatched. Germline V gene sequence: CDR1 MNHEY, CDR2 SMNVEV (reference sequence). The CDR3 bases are TGTGCCAGCAGTTTACAGGCTAGCGGGAACTACGAGCAGTACTTC. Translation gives CASSLQASGNYEQYF.

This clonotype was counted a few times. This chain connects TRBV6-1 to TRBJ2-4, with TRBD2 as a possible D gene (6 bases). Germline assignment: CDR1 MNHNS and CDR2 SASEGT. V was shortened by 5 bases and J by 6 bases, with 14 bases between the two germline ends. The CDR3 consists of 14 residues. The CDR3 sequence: CASSPTGDLNIQYF. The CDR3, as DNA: TGTGCCAGCAGTCCCACTGGGGACTTAAACATTCAGTACTTC.

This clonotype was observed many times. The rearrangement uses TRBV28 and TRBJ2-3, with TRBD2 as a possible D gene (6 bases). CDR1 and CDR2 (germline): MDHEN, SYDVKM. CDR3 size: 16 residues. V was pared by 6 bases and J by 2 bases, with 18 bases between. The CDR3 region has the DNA TGTGCCAGCAGCCCGTTGGAGAGCGGGCCCACAGATACGCAGTATTTT. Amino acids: CASSPLESGPTDTQYF.

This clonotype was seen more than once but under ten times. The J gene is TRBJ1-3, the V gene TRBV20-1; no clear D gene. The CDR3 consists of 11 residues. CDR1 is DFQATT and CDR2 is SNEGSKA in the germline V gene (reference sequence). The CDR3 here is CSTVGGNTIYF. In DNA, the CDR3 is TGCAGCACAGTCGGTGGAAACACCATATATTTT.

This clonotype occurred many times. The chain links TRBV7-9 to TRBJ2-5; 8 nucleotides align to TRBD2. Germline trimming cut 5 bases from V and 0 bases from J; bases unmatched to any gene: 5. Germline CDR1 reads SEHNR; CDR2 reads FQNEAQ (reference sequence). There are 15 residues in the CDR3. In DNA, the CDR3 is TGTGCCAGCAGCCCTAGCGGGCGCTACCAAGAGACCCAGTACTTC. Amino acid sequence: CASSPSGRYQETQYF. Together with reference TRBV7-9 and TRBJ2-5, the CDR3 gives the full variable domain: DTGVSQNPRHKITKRGQNVTFRCDPISEHNRLYWYRQTLGQGPEFLTYFQNEAQLEKSRLLSDRFSAERPKGSFSTLEIQRTEQGDSAMYLCASSPSGRYQETQYFGPGTRLLVL.

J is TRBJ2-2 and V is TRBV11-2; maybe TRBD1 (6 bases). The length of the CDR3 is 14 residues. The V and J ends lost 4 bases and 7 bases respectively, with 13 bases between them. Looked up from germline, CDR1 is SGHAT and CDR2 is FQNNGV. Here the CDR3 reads CASSSVQGIGELFF. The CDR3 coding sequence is TGTGCCAGCAGCTCAGTACAGGGTATCGGGGAGCTGTTTTTT.

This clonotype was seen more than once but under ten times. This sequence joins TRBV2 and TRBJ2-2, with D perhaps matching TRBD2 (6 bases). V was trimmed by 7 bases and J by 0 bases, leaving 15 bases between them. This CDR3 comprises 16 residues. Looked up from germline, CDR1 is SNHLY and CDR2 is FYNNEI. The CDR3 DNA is TGTGCCAGCACCGGGGGTCTGGGCCCGAACACCGGGGAGCTGTTTTTT. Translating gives CASTGGLGPNTGELFF.

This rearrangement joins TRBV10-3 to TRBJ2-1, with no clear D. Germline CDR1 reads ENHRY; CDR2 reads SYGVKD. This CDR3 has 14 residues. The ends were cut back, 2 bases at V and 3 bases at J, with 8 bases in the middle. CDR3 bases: TGTGCCATCAGTGAGGGTCTATACTACAATGAGCAGTTCTTC. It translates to CAISEGLYYNEQFF.

Written as DNA, the CDR3 is TGTGCCAGCAGCCAAGAAGGGATATCCCCCACCGGGGAGCTGTTTTTT. Its protein product is CASSQEGISPTGELFF. The V gene is TRBV3-1, the J gene TRBJ2-2; D not certain. The CDR3 sequence is 16 residues long. V lost 0 bases and J lost 4, with 12 bases in between. Germline V gene data show CDR1 as LGHDT and CDR2 as YNNKEL (reference sequence).

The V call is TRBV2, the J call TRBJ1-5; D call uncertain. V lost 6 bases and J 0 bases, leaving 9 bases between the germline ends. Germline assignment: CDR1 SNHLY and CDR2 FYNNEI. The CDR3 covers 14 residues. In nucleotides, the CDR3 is TGTGCCAGCAGGACGGATGTTAGCAATCAGCCCCAGCATTTT. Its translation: CASRTDVSNQPQHF.